The TCR beta chain described here comes from a study of T cell responses to AZD1222 COVID-19 vaccine. This CDR3 is 23 amino acids long. The protocol was immunoSEQ multiplex PCR, while the TCRdb copy is restricted to in-frame clones and leaves out a portion. This sample yields around 84,000 clones, of which around 85% are seen a single time; over 9.5% belongs to the top ten. The J gene is TRBJ1-6, the V gene TRBV21-1; no check of the table's D call, TRBD1, against the DNA was made. TRBV21-1 is tagged as a pseudogene. The source is an adult who received the AZD1222 COVID-19 vaccine. Sequencing was performed on peripheral blood, taken 28 days after the second AZD1222 dose. CDR3: CASSKPTRTVGQWDGLYNSPLHF. The CDR3 DNA follows: TGTGCCAGCAGCAAACCAACCCGGACAGTTGGACAGTGGGACGGGCTGTATAATTCACCCCTCCACTTT.